Shown below are 7 T cell receptor beta chains from a single sample sequenced in a study of blood T cell repertoires in COVID-19. This table comes from immunoSEQ multiplex PCR, and its TCRdb copy is limited to in-frame clones, with some not included. The repertoire includes approximately 270,000 clones, approximately 90% of them detected once, and about 0.8% sits in the top ten. Sequenced input: peripheral blood. These TCRs come from a man aged 30 to 45 with acute or convalescent COVID-19.

The count of this clone is one. This chain connects TRBV19 to TRBJ1-3; perhaps TRBD1 as D (5 bases). V lost 6 bases and J 0 bases, leaving 6 bases between the germline ends. Germline V gene data show CDR1 as LNHDA and CDR2 as SQIVND (reference sequence). The CDR3 spans 13 residues. The CDR3 is CASSDSSGNTIYF. In nucleotides, the CDR3 is TGTGCCAGTAGCGACAGCTCTGGAAACACCATATATTTT.

The rearrangement joins TRBV2 to TRBJ1-4; 9 bases fit TRBD1. Trimming took 8 bases from V and 6 from J; bases not matched to a gene: 4. Looked up from germline, CDR1 is SNHLY and CDR2 is FYNNEI. This CDR3 has 13 amino acids. The CDR3 DNA sequence: TGTGCCAGCCGCCGGGACAGGGATGAAAAACTGTTTTTT. Translated, it gives CASRRDRDEKLFF.

This sequence joins TRBV4-2 and TRBJ1-2; D may be TRBD1 (5 bases). Germline CDR1 and CDR2: LGHNA and YNFKEQ. Trimming pared 0 bases from V and 1 base from J, leaving 12 bases between. The CDR3 covers 16 residues. For the CDR3, the DNA is TGTGCCAGCAGCCAAGATCAGGGCAGTATTAACTATGGCTACACCTTC. Translating it yields CASSQDQGSINYGYTF.

This chain uses TRBV6-5 with TRBJ2-3, with 7 nucleotides matching TRBD1. With 8 bases clipped from V and 4 bases from J, the junction kept 12 bases outside the gene matches. Germline CDR1 reads MNHEY; CDR2 reads SVGAGI. The CDR3 contains 15 residues. CDR3 sequence reads: CASGSQTGWADTQYF. Written as DNA, the CDR3 is TGTGCCAGCGGATCTCAGACAGGGTGGGCAGATACGCAGTATTTT.

The rearrangement links TRBV5-1 to TRBJ2-7; D is uncertain. The germline gives CDR1 SGHRS, CDR2 YFSETQ. This CDR3 has 13 amino acids. Trimming took 3 bases from V and 1 from J, leaving 8 bases between them. The CDR3 sequence: CASSSTTSYEQYF. Written as DNA, the CDR3 is TGCGCCAGCAGCTCCACCACTTCCTACGAGCAGTACTTC.

Comment on this clone: At one end, the junction sequence differs from germline, possibly due to a read error. This sample also contains other DNA sequences that code for the same CDR3. The J gene is TRBJ1-5, the V gene TRBV3-1 (or the pseudogene TRBV3-2); no reliable D call. The CDR3 has 15 amino acids. CDR1 and CDR2 (germline): LGHDT, YNNKEL (reference sequence). CDR3 sequence (DNA): TGTGCCAGCAGCCCCCGGGTCGATAGCAAACAGCCCCAGCATTTT. Translation gives CASSPRVDSKQPQHF.

The V gene is TRBV11-2, the J gene TRBJ1-5, with 10 bases that match TRBD1. V was pared by 5 bases and J by 1 base, with 11 bases of the junction left unmatched. Germline values: CDR1 SGHAT, CDR2 FQNNGV. This CDR3 comprises 18 residues. CDR3 nucleotides: TGTGCCAGCAGCACCGGGACAGGGGATCCCCGGAGCAATCAGCCCCAGCATTTT. It encodes CASSTGTGDPRSNQPQHF.